This T cell receptor (beta chain) stems from a study of blood T cell repertoires in COVID-19. Study at large: Donors in the United States, Italy and Spain gave samples during acute or convalescent COVID-19.

Original methodology: Amplification with reference gene primers provided the estimates of nucleated cell counts. This table comes from immunoSEQ multiplex PCR, and its TCRdb copy is limited to in-frame clones, with some not included. The V and J calls and clone size are taken from that table; D and trimming were inferred from the DNA. The sample carries some 41,000 clones, 89% recorded once. Trimming left V 2 bases short and J 4 bases short, with 9 bases between. The CDR3 has 14 residues. CDR1 is LNHDA and CDR2 is SQIVND in the germline V gene (reference sequence). Sequencing was carried out using peripheral blood. The receptor's source is a man between 65 and 85 years old with active COVID-19. The rearrangement uses TRBV19 and TRBJ1-5; D may be TRBD1 (5 bases). CDR3 amino acids: CASSIRQGNQPQHF. CDR3 nucleotides: TGTGCCAGTAGTATAAGGCAGGGTAATCAGCCCCAGCATTTT.